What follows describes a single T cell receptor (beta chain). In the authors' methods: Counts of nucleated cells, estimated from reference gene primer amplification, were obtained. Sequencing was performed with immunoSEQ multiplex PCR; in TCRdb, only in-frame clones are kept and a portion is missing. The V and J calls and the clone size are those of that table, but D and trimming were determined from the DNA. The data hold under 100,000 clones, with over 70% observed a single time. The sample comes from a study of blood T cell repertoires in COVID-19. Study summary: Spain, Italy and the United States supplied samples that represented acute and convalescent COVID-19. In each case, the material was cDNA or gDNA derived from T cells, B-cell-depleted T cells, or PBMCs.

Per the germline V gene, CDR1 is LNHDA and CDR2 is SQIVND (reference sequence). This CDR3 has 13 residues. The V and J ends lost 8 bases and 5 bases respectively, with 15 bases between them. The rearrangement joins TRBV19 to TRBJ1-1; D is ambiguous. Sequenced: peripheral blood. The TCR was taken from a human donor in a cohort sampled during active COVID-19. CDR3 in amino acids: CASGAGAITEAFF. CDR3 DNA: TGTGCCAGTGGCGCGGGCGCGATAACTGAAGCTTTCTTT.